The entry that follows covers one TCR beta chain sequence. The data are from a study of patients and donors after allogeneic stem cell transplantation. TCRdb analysed the RT-PCR reads with MiXCR anew, one entry per CDR3 protein. The sample records about 150,000 distinct CDR3 sequences, approximately 35% being singletons. The CDR3 spans 17 residues. V was clipped by 6 bases and J by 6 bases, with 24 bases between them. Source material: blood, either unsorted or a sorted T cell fraction (not recorded which). J is TRBJ2-1 and V is TRBV12-3 or TRBV12-4; D may be TRBD2 (6 bases). This clonotype was obtained from a human donor who was either an allogeneic HSCT recipient or a stem cell or donor lymphocyte infusion donor (not recorded which). It is not recorded whose cells these are; they may come from a transplant donor. The CDR3 here is CASSAGLTVRYFNEQFF. Written as DNA, the CDR3 is TGTGCCAGCAGCGCGGGGCTAACAGTGCGCTACTTCAATGAGCAGTTCTTC.